The clone carrying this TCR beta chain ranks as medium-sized. Its antigen is unknown. With two time points in the design, 6 to 7.5 milliliters of peripheral blood were drawn at each one. The entry originates in a study of prognosis after radiotherapy for stage I lung cancer. Genomic DNA served as the source from which two-round multiplex PCR generated TCR beta CDR3 amplicons. First-round PCR amplification was performed with primers specific to each TRBV and TRBJ gene. TCRdb reprocessed the multiplex PCR reads with MiXCR, giving one entry per CDR3 protein. The data show roughly 14,000 distinct CDR3 sequences, about 27% seen once. The length of the CDR3 is 14 residues. The ends were cut back, 2 bases at V and 4 bases at J, with 11 bases in the middle. The germline CDR1 and CDR2 sequences are MNHEY and SVGAGI. Whole-study findings and limits: Lower Shannon entropy values were found after stereotactic body radiation therapy in patients who developed distant metastases.

Sequences were derived from PBMCs, sampled before or after stereotactic body radiation therapy (not recorded which). The receptor comes from a donor over 45 with non-small cell lung cancer. This rearrangement joins TRBV6-5 to TRBJ1-1; D is uncertain. The DNA for the CDR3 is TGTGCCAGCAGTTACCAGCCTGAGGGCACTGAAGCTTTCTTT. This codes for CASSYQPEGTEAFF.